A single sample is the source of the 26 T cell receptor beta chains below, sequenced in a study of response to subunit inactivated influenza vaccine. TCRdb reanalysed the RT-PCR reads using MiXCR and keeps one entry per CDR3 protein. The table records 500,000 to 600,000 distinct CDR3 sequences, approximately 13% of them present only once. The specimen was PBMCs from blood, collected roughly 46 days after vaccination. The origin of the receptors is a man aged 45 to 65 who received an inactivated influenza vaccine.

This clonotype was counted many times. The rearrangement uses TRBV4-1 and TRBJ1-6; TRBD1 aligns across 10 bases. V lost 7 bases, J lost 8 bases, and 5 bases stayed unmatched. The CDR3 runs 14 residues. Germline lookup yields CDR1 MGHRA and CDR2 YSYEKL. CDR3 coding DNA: TGCGCCAGCACCCGGGACAGGGGAGATTCACCCCTCCACTTT. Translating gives CASTRDRGDSPLHF.

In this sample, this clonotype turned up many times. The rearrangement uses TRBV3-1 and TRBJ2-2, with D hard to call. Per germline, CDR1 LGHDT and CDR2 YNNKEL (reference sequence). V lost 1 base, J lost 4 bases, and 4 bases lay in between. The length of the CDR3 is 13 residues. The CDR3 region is CASSQVSTGELFF. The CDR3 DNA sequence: TGTGCCAGCAGCCAAGTGTCCACCGGGGAGCTGTTTTTT.

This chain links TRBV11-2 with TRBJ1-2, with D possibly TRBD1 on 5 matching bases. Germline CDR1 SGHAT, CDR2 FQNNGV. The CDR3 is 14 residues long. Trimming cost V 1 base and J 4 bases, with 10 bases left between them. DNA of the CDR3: TGTGCCAGCAGCTTAGCAGGGCGCGGCTATGGCTACACCTTC. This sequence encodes CASSLAGRGYGYTF. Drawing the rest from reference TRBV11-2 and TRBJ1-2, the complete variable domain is EAGVAQSPRYKIIEKRQSVAFWCNPISGHATLYWYQQILGQGPKLLIQFQNNGVVDDSQLPKDRFSAERLKGVDSTLKIQPAKLEDSAVYLCASSLAGRGYGYTFGSGTRLTVV.

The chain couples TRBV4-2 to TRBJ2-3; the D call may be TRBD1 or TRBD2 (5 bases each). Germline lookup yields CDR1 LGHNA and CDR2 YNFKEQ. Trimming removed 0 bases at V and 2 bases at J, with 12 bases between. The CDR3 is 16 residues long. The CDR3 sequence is CASSQDWGGFTDTQYF. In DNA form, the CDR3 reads TGTGCCAGCAGCCAAGATTGGGGCGGGTTCACAGATACGCAGTATTTT.

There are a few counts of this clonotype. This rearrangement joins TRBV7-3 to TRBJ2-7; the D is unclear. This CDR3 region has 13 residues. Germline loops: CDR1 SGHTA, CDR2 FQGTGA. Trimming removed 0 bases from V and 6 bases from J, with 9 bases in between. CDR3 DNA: TGTGCCAGCAGCTTAACGTATACGGGCGAGCAGTACTTC. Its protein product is CASSLTYTGEQYF.

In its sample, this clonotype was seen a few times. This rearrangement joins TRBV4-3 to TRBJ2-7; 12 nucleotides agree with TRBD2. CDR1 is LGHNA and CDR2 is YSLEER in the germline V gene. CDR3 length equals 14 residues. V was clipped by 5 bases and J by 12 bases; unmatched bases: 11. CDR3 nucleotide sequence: TGCGCCAGCAGCGAATGGACTAGCGGGGTTCAGCGGTACTTC. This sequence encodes CASSEWTSGVQRYF.

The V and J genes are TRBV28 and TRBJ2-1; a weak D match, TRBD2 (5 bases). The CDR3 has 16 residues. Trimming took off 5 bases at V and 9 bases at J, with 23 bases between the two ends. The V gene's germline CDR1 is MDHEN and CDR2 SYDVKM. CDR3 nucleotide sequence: TGTGCCAGCAGTCCTGGTGCAAGAGGGCTTAAGGGTGAGCAGTTCTTC. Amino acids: CASSPGARGLKGEQFF.

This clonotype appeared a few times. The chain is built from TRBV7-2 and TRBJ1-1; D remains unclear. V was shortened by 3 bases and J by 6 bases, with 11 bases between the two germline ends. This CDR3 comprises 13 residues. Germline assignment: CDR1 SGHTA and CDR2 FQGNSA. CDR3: CASSFSGVAEAFF. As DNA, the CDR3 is TGTGCCAGCAGCTTCTCGGGCGTCGCTGAAGCTTTCTTT.

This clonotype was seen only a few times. In nucleotides, the CDR3 is TGTGCCAGCAGTGAAGCGCAGCACAGAGTTACCTACGAGCAGTACTTC. Translation: CASSEAQHRVTYEQYF. The chain uses TRBV2 and TRBJ2-7; unclear D gene. Germline V CDR1 and CDR2: SNHLY, FYNNEI. V shed 0 bases and J shed 2 bases, with 14 bases lying between them. The length of the CDR3 is 16 residues. Combining the CDR3 with reference TRBV2 and TRBJ2-7 gives the whole variable domain EPEVTQTPSHQVTQMGQEVILRCVPISNHLYFYWYRQILGQKVEFLVSFYNNEISEKSEIFDDQFSVERPDGSNFTLKIRSTKLEDSAMYFCASSEAQHRVTYEQYFGPGTRLTVT.

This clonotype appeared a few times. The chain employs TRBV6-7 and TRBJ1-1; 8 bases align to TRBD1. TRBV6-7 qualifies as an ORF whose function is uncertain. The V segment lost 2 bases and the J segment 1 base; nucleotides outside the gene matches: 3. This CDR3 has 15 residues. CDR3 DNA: TGTGCCAGCAGTTACCGGGACAGGCAGAACACTGAAGCTTTCTTT. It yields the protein CASSYRDRQNTEAFF.

The CDR3 bases are TGTGCCAGCAGTTTTACAGGGCTGGAGACCCAGTACTTC. Its translation: CASSFTGLETQYF. V is TRBV12-3 or TRBV12-4 and J is TRBJ2-5, with TRBD1 as a possible D gene (6 bases). Trimming pared 3 bases from V and 5 bases from J, leaving 10 bases between. CDR3 length: 13 amino acids.

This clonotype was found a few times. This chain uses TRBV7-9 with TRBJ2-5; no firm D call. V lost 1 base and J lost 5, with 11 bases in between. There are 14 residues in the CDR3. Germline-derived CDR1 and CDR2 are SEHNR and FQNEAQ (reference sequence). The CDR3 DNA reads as TGTGCCAGCAGCTTAGTTTCGAGCCGGGAGACCCAGTACTTC. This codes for CASSLVSSRETQYF.

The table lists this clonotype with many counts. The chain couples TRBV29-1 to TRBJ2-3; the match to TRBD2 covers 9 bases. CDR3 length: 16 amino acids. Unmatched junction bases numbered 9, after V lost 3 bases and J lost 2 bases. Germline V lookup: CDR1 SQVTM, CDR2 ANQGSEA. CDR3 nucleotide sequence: TGCAGCGTTGACAGGGGCGGCGGGGGGGACACAGATACGCAGTATTTT. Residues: CSVDRGGGGDTDTQYF.

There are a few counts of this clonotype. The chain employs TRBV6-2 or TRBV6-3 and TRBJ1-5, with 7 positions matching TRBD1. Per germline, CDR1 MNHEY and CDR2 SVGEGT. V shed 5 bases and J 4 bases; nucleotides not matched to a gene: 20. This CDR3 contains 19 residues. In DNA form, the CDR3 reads TGTGCCAGCAGTCACCAGGGACAGAGAGAACTAAACTCTAATCAGCCCCAGCATTTT. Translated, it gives CASSHQGQRELNSNQPQHF.

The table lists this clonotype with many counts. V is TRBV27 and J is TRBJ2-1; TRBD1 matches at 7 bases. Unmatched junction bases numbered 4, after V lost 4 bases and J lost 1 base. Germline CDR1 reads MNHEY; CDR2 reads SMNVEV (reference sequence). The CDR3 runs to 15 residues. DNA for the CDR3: TGTGCCAGCAGTTCCTCGACAGGGTCCTACAATGAGCAGTTCTTC. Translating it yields CASSSSTGSYNEQFF.

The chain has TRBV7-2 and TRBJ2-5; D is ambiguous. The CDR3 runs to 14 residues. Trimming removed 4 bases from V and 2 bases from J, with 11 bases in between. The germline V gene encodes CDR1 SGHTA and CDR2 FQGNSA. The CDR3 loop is CASSSYRAQETQYF. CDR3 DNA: TGTGCCAGCAGCTCTTACCGGGCACAAGAGACCCAGTACTTC.

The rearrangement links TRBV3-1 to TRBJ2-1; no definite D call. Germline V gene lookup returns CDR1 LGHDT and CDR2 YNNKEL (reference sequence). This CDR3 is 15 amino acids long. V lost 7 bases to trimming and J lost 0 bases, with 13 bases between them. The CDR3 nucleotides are TGTGCCAGCACCGCGACATTCCACTCCTACAATGAGCAGTTCTTC. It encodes CASTATFHSYNEQFF.

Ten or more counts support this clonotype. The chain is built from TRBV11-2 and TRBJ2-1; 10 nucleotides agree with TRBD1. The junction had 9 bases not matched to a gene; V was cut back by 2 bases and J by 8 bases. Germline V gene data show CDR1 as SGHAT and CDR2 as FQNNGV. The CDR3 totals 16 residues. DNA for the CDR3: TGTGCCAGCAGCTTAAACTTCGGGACAGGGGATTATGAGCAGTTCTTC. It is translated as CASSLNFGTGDYEQFF.

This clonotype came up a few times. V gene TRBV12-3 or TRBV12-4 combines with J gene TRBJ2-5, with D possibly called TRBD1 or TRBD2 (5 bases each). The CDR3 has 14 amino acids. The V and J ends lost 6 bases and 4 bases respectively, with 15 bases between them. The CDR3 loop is CASSQLGGGETQYF. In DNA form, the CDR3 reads TGTGCCAGCAGCCAACTTGGGGGTGGAGAGACCCAGTACTTC.

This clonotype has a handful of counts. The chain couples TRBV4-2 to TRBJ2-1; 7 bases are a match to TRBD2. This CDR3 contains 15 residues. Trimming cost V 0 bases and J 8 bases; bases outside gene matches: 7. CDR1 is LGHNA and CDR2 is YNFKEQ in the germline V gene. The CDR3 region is CASSQDQGRVDEQFF. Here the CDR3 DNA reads TGTGCCAGCAGCCAAGATCAAGGGAGGGTCGATGAGCAGTTCTTC.

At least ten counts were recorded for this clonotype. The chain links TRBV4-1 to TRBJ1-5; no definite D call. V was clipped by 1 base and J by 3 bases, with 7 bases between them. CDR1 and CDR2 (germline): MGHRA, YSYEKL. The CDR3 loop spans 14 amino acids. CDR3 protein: CASSQVGLNQPQHF. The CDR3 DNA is TGCGCCAGCAGCCAAGTTGGCCTCAATCAGCCCCAGCATTTT.

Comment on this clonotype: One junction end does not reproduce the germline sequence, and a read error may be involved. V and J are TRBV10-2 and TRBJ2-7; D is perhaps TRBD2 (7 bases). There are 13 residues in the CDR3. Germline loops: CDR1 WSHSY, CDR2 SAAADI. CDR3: CATEYREGLEQHF. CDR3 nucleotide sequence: TGCGCCACAGAGTACAGGGAGGGATTAGAGCAGCACTTC.

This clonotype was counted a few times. The CDR3 coding sequence is TGCGCCAGCAGCGATCCCGGGCAAAAGGGCTACACCTTC. Its protein product is CASSDPGQKGYTF. The chain links TRBV4-3 to TRBJ1-2, with unresolved D. CDR3 length equals 13 residues. Looked up from germline, CDR1 is LGHNA and CDR2 is YSLEER. The germline V and J ends were trimmed by 5 bases and 8 bases, with 15 bases remaining between them.

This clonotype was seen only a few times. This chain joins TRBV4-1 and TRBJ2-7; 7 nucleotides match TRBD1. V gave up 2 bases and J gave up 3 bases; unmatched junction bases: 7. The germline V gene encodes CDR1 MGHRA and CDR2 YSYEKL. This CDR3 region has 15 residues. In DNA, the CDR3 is TGCGCCAGCAGCCAACACAGGCAGGGGGACTACGAGCAGTACTTC. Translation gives CASSQHRQGDYEQYF.

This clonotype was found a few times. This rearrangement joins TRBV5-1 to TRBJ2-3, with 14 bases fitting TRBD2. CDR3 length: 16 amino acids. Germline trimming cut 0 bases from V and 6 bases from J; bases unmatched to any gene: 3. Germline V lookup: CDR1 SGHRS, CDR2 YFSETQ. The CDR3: CASSLAGLAGADTQYF. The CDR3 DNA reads TGCGCCAGCAGCTTGGCGGGACTAGCGGGAGCGGATACGCAGTATTTT. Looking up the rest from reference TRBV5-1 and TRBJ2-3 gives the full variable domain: KAGVTQTPRYLIKTRGQQVTLSCSPISGHRSVSWYQQTPGQGLQFLFEYFSETQRNKGNFPGRFSGRQFSNSRSEMNVSTLELGDSALYLCASSLAGLAGADTQYFGPGTRLTVL.

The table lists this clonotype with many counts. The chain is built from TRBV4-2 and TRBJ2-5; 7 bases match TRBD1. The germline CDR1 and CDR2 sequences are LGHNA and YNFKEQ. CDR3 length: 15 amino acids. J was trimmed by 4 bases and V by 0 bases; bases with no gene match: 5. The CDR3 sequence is CASSQEGQLGETQYF. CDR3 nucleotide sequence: TGTGCCAGCAGCCAAGAGGGACAGTTGGGAGAGACCCAGTACTTC.